These 20 T cell receptor beta chains originate from one sample sequenced in a study of T cells after yellow fever vaccination. MiXCR was run by TCRdb on the 5' RACE reads, yielding one entry per CDR3 protein. The data contain a few hundred thousand distinct CDR3 sequences, approximately 4% of them seen just once; the ten biggest clones take up more than 20%. The sequencing used PBMCs, collected 5 days after the yellow fever booster vaccination. These receptors were taken from a young man who received the YFV17D yellow fever vaccine.

This clonotype showed up just a few times. The chain uses TRBV4-3 and TRBJ2-1; D is possibly TRBD2 (6 bases). In germline, CDR1 is LGHNA, CDR2 YSLEER. The CDR3 consists of 15 residues. Trimming stripped 0 bases from V and 2 bases from J, with 8 bases between. The CDR3 nucleotides are TGCGCCAGCAGCCAAGAGATAGCGGCCTACAATGAGCAGTTCTTC. It encodes CASSQEIAAYNEQFF.

The table lists this clonotype with many counts. V is TRBV5-1 and J is TRBJ2-7, with 8 bases lining up with TRBD2. The CDR3 is 14 amino acids. The V and J ends lost 6 bases and 5 bases, in that order; junction bases with no gene match: 10. Per the germline V gene, CDR1 is SGHRS and CDR2 is YFSETQ. CDR3 protein: CASNPRGGDHEQYF. In nucleotides, the CDR3 is TGCGCCAGCAACCCTCGGGGGGGGGACCACGAGCAGTACTTC.

This clonotype occurred many times. V is TRBV6-6 and J is TRBJ2-5; TRBD2 matches at 7 bases. Looked up from germline, CDR1 is MNHNY and CDR2 is SVGAGI (reference sequence). Trimming cost V 2 bases and J 3 bases; bases outside gene matches: 3. CDR3 length equals 14 residues. Written as DNA, the CDR3 is TGTGCCAGCAGTTACGATGGGGGGGAAGAGACCCAGTACTTC. It is translated as CASSYDGGEETQYF.

This chain joins TRBV7-2 and TRBJ2-5; 7 nucleotides match TRBD2. CDR3 length equals 15 residues. With 5 bases clipped from V and 1 base from J, the junction kept 7 bases outside the gene matches. Germline V CDR1 and CDR2: SGHTA, FQGNSA. The CDR3 is CASSPARGVQETQYF. CDR3 coding DNA: TGTGCCAGCAGCCCAGCCCGGGGGGTCCAAGAGACCCAGTACTTC.

The chain couples TRBV14 to TRBJ1-1; D is uncertain. Per the germline V gene, CDR1 is SGHDN and CDR2 is FVKESK. CDR3 length equals 14 residues. V shed 0 bases and J shed 4 bases, with 9 bases lying between them. The CDR3 DNA follows: TGTGCCAGCAGCCAAGAGGTAGACTTCACTGAAGCTTTCTTT. Its translation: CASSQEVDFTEAFF. Supplemented by reference TRBV14 and TRBJ1-1, the full variable domain reads EAGVTQFPSHSVIEKGQTVTLRCDPISGHDNLYWYRRVMGKEIKFLLHFVKESKQDESGMPNNRFLAERTGGTYSTLKVQPAELEDSGVYFCASSQEVDFTEAFFGQGTRLTVV.

The chain has TRBV10-2 and TRBJ1-4; no definite D call. The V gene lost 8 bases and the J gene lost 8 bases, with 15 bases spanning the gap. The CDR3 contains 13 residues. Germline CDR1 reads WSHSY; CDR2 reads SAAADI. The CDR3 spells CASARAREEKLFF. Written as DNA, the CDR3 is TGCGCCAGCGCCCGGGCCCGTGAAGAAAAACTGTTTTTT.

The rearrangement links TRBV20-1 to TRBJ1-2; TRBD1 agrees at 10 bases. The V gene end was trimmed by 5 bases and the J gene end by 5 bases; junction bases not matched to a gene: 8. Germline CDR1 DFQATT, CDR2 SNEGSKA (reference sequence). The CDR3 extends over 14 amino acids. CDR3 residues: CSAAPGTGVYGYTF. For the CDR3, the DNA is TGCAGTGCTGCTCCCGGGACAGGGGTATATGGCTACACCTTC.

In its sample, this clonotype was seen many times. The chain recombines TRBV25-1 with TRBJ2-5, with 8 nucleotides matching TRBD2. The CDR3 covers 13 residues. Germline trimming cut 8 bases from V and 5 bases from J; bases unmatched to any gene: 7. CDR1 is MGHDK and CDR2 is SYGVNS in the germline V gene. In DNA form, the CDR3 reads TGTGCCAGCCGGGGGGGCGTGTTGGAGACCCAGTACTTC. The encoded protein is CASRGGVLETQYF.

This clonotype was recorded at least ten times. The chain couples TRBV28 to TRBJ2-5; D is possibly TRBD2 (5 bases). V shed 3 bases and J shed 4 bases, with 15 bases lying between them. Germline CDR1 MDHEN, CDR2 SYDVKM. The CDR3 contains 15 residues. The CDR3 coding sequence is TGTGCCAGCAGTTTTGAGAGGGTATTTGGAGAGACCCAGTACTTC. This sequence encodes CASSFERVFGETQYF. The full variable domain, in which reference TRBV28 and TRBJ2-5 provide the parts outside the CDR3, is DVKVTQSSRYLVKRTGEKVFLECVQDMDHENMFWYRQDPGLGLRLIYFSYDVKMKEKGDIPEGYSVSREKKERFSLILESASTNQTSMYLCASSFERVFGETQYFGPGTRLLVL.

The CDR3 DNA is TGCAGTGCCTCAGCTGGGCCAGTTACCTCGAATGAAAAACTGTTTTTT. Amino acids: CSASAGPVTSNEKLFF. The rearrangement uses TRBV20-1 and TRBJ1-4; no reliable D call. Germline V CDR1 and CDR2: DFQATT, SNEGSKA (reference sequence). Trimming took off 6 bases at V and 5 bases at J, with 22 bases between the two ends. The CDR3 runs 16 residues.

With respect to this clonotype: A read error may produce the germline difference seen at one junction end. V and J are TRBV9 and TRBJ1-2, with 10 bases identical to TRBD1. Per germline, CDR1 SGDLS and CDR2 YYNGEE. CDR3 length equals 15 residues. CDR3: CASSLRGQGNFGYTF. Here the CDR3 DNA reads TGTGCCAGCAGCCTGAGGGGACAGGGGAACTTTGGCTACACCTTC.

This clonotype was detected many times. The chain has TRBV4-2 and TRBJ1-2; possible D gene TRBD1, 6 bases. Germline CDR1 and CDR2: LGHNA and YNFKEQ. This CDR3 region has 16 residues. The germline V and J ends were trimmed by 6 bases and 7 bases, with 24 bases remaining between them. The CDR3 loop reads CASRLSGAANLGGYTF. The CDR3 region has the DNA TGTGCCAGCAGACTATCGGGGGCCGCTAACCTGGGTGGCTACACCTTC.

This clonotype was seen at least ten times. The chain links TRBV5-1 to TRBJ2-2, with D unresolved. V shed 0 bases and J shed 2 bases, with 11 bases lying between them. This CDR3 comprises 16 residues. CDR1 and CDR2 from the germline V gene are SGHRS and YFSETQ. The CDR3 sequence is CASSLARTGNTGELFF. CDR3 nucleotides: TGCGCCAGCAGCTTGGCGAGGACGGGTAACACCGGGGAGCTGTTTTTT.

The sample holds a few counts of this clonotype. The chain couples TRBV15 to TRBJ2-2; D is unresolved. Per the germline V gene, CDR1 is LNHNV and CDR2 is YYDKDF (reference sequence). The CDR3 has 12 residues. V lost 5 bases, J lost 5 bases, and 6 bases lay in between. CDR3 loop: CATSVGTGELFF. DNA for the CDR3: TGTGCCACCAGCGTAGGTACCGGGGAGCTGTTTTTT.

This clonotype was counted many times. This chain joins TRBV20-1 and TRBJ2-4; 7 positions match TRBD1. Trimming at V came to 5 bases and at J to 7 bases, leaving 5 bases not matched to a gene. This CDR3 contains 12 residues. Germline loops: CDR1 DFQATT, CDR2 SNEGSKA (reference sequence). The CDR3 reads CSAPPGQNIQYF. The CDR3 DNA reads as TGCAGTGCTCCTCCGGGACAGAACATTCAGTACTTC.

This clonotype was picked up a small number of times. The chain has TRBV6-6 and TRBJ2-1; the D gene could be TRBD1 or TRBD2 (6 bases each). Trimming took 7 bases from V and 8 from J, leaving 21 bases between them. CDR1 and CDR2 (germline): MNHNY, SVGAGI (reference sequence). The CDR3 length is 15 residues. In DNA, the CDR3 is TGTGCCAGCACCCTTCCCGGGGGACATCTCGATGAGCAGTTCTTC. The encoded protein is CASTLPGGHLDEQFF.

This clonotype was seen ten or more times. J is TRBJ1-5 and V is TRBV2, with D perhaps TRBD1 (5 bases). CDR3 length equals 13 residues. Germline assignment: CDR1 SNHLY and CDR2 FYNNEI. The V end was cut by 4 bases, the J end by 5 bases, with 9 bases between. CDR3 in DNA: TGTGCCAGCAGTGTCCAGGGACATCAGCCCCAGCATTTT. The encoded protein is CASSVQGHQPQHF.

This clonotype was seen a few times. The J gene is TRBJ2-5, the V gene TRBV20-1; D gene uncertain. Germline V gene lookup returns CDR1 DFQATT and CDR2 SNEGSKA (reference sequence). Deletions cut 1 base from V and 5 bases from J, with 5 bases between. The CDR3 has 11 amino acids. The CDR3 loop is CSARGWETQYF. CDR3 DNA: TGCAGTGCTAGAGGGTGGGAGACCCAGTACTTC.

This clonotype was observed a few times. This chain uses TRBV12-3 or TRBV12-4 with TRBJ2-1; 9 nucleotides line up with TRBD1. This CDR3 has 12 residues. Losses at the gene ends were 5 bases for V and 10 bases for J; bases not matched to a gene: 3. The CDR3: CASSLQGAEQFF. In DNA form, the CDR3 reads TGTGCCAGCAGTCTACAGGGGGCCGAGCAGTTCTTC.

This clonotype occurred many times. The chain employs TRBV9 and TRBJ2-7; D unclear. Trimming stripped 6 bases from V and 7 bases from J, with 8 bases between. The CDR3 loop spans 10 amino acids. Germline-derived CDR1 and CDR2 are SGDLS and YYNGEE. CDR3 residues: CASKYWEQYF. The CDR3 DNA reads TGTGCCAGCAAGTACTGGGAGCAGTACTTC.